This T cell receptor (beta chain) is drawn from a study of CD4 T cells in relation to SARS-CoV-2 and coronaviruses. As for the study in general: After 10 to 11 days of antigen culture, PBMC TCR beta CDR3s were sequenced.

In the case of this clone: The antigen is undetermined.

The CDR3 loop spans 15 amino acids. The junction had 6 bases not matched to a gene; V was cut back by 4 bases and J by 7 bases. The germline CDR1 and CDR2 sequences are MGHRA and YSYEKL. The data were produced by immunoSEQ multiplex PCR, yet TCRdb's version contains in-frame clones alone and is incomplete. Of 20,000 to 25,000 clones in the sample, about 70% were seen once. Before the COVID-19 pandemic, during about 2010-2018, CD4+ T cells were taken from unexposed donors. Isolation of CD4+ T cells took place after less than twelve days in culture. The rearrangement uses TRBV4-1 and TRBJ1-6, with 8 nucleotides matching TRBD1. Sequenced: CD4+ T cells from PBMCs, cultured in vitro. The source is a human donor in good health. The CDR3: CASSPGRTGNSPLHF. As DNA, the CDR3 is TGCGCCAGCAGCCCTGGAAGGACAGGGAATTCACCCCTCCACTTT.